Below, 21 T cell receptor beta chains from the same sample are listed, as sequenced in a study of shared clonotypes between healthy human individuals. The data were produced by immunoSEQ multiplex PCR, yet TCRdb's version contains in-frame clones alone and is incomplete. Of around 980,000 clones in the sample, approximately 78% were seen once. Input material: memory CD4+ T cells from PBMCs. Subset reported: CD45RA-negative fraction. All receptors come from a man between 18 and 29 years old in good health. Some clones in this sample may be carry-over from other donors' samples.

The chain uses TRBV7-2 and TRBJ2-2; D possibly corresponds to TRBD2 (6 bases). The CDR3 totals 13 residues. CDR1 and CDR2 (germline): SGHTA, FQGNSA. Trimming pared 4 bases from V and 6 bases from J, leaving 9 bases between. The CDR3 coding sequence is TGTGCCAGCAGCTGGGACTTTTCCGGGGAGCTGTTTTTT. This sequence encodes CASSWDFSGELFF.

The chain joins TRBV19 to TRBJ2-6, with a possible D match to TRBD1 (6 bases). Germline loops: CDR1 LNHDA, CDR2 SQIVND (reference sequence). The CDR3 spans 15 residues. As DNA, the CDR3 is TGTGCGATCTTTAACCGAGGGGGTGGGGCCAACGTCCTGACTTTC. It codes for CAIFNRGGGANVLTF.

About this clone itself: The identical CDR3 is also encoded by other nucleotide sequences in the sample. The V gene is TRBV7-2, the J gene TRBJ2-3; D not resolved. Germline V gene lookup returns CDR1 SGHTA and CDR2 FQGNSA. The CDR3 sequence is 14 residues long. Deletions cut 1 base from V and 3 bases from J, with 8 bases between. The CDR3 sequence: CASSLGGLTDTQYF. The CDR3 DNA reads TGTGCCAGCAGCTTAGGTGGGTTAACAGATACGCAGTATTTT.

A word on this clone: A clone one base away is much larger, so this may be a read error. This chain connects TRBV2 to TRBJ2-7; tentatively, D is TRBD1 (6 bases). V dropped 5 bases and J dropped 2 bases, with 7 bases sitting between them. This CDR3 comprises 12 residues. Germline values: CDR1 SNHLY, CDR2 FYNNEI. The CDR3: CASSRQAYEQYF. The DNA of the CDR3 is TGTGCCAGCAGTCGACAGGCCTACGAGCAGTACTTC.

The V call is TRBV4-1, the J call TRBJ1-3, with D tentatively TRBD1 (5 bases). Trimming cost V 4 bases and J 3 bases, with 10 bases left between them. Germline CDR1 reads MGHRA; CDR2 reads YSYEKL. The CDR3 extends over 14 amino acids. The CDR3 here is CASSLGDNGNTIYF. The CDR3 nucleotides read TGCGCCAGCAGCCTGGGGGATAATGGAAACACCATATATTTT.

The chain carries TRBV7-9 and TRBJ2-1; TRBD2 agrees at 15 bases. Germline loops: CDR1 SEHNR, CDR2 FQNEAQ (reference sequence). The CDR3 spans 19 residues. The J segment lost 2 bases and the V segment lost 6 bases, leaving 11 bases of the junction unmatched. The CDR3 loop is CASRVGWTSGRVPYNEQFF. The CDR3 coding sequence is TGTGCCAGCAGGGTCGGCTGGACTAGCGGGAGGGTCCCCTACAATGAGCAGTTCTTC.

CDR3 DNA sequence: TGTGCCAGCTCACCTCGGCCGGGCCCCGACGGGAATGAGCAGTTCTTC. Residues: CASSPRPGPDGNEQFF. The rearrangement uses TRBV18 and TRBJ2-1; D gene ambiguous. Germline CDR1 and CDR2: KGHSH and LQKENI. V was clipped by 3 bases and J by 7 bases, with 19 bases between them. The CDR3 is 16 residues long.

This chain links TRBV7-2 with TRBJ2-4; tentative D call: TRBD1 (6 bases). Germline-derived CDR1 and CDR2 are SGHTA and FQGNSA. The CDR3 covers 13 residues. The germline V and J ends were trimmed by 2 bases and 8 bases, with 10 bases remaining between them. The CDR3 sequence: CASSLRGGHIQYF. The CDR3 DNA is TGTGCCAGCAGCTTAAGAGGGGGTCACATTCAGTACTTC.

CDR3: CASSEALDRRTEAFF. The CDR3 DNA is TGTGCCAGCAGTGAAGCGCTTGACAGGAGAACTGAAGCTTTCTTT. The V gene is TRBV6-1, the J gene TRBJ1-1, with D possibly being TRBD1 (6 bases). Germline CDR1 reads MNHNS; CDR2 reads SASEGT. This CDR3 spans 15 amino acids. The V end was cut by 0 bases, the J end by 5 bases, with 13 bases between.

The chain uses TRBV11-2 and TRBJ2-2, with a weak D call TRBD2 (5 bases). The CDR3 spans 15 residues. Per the germline V gene, CDR1 is SGHAT and CDR2 is FQNNGV. Trimming took off 4 bases at V and 1 base at J, with 10 bases between the two ends. The CDR3 loop is CASSYIAGNTGELFF. The CDR3 region has the DNA TGTGCCAGCAGCTACATCGCGGGGAACACCGGGGAGCTGTTTTTT.

The genes are TRBV27 and TRBJ2-7; D call uncertain. This CDR3 is 15 amino acids long. The V and J ends lost 4 bases and 2 bases respectively, with 15 bases between them. Per the germline V gene, CDR1 is MNHEY and CDR2 is SMNVEV (reference sequence). The CDR3 bases are TGTGCCAGCAGTTCCTCATTCCGTCGTACCTACGAGCAGTACTTC. Amino acids: CASSSSFRRTYEQYF.

V is TRBV4-2 and J is TRBJ2-5; 10 bases match TRBD2. The V gene end was trimmed by 3 bases and the J gene end by 4 bases; junction bases not matched to a gene: 8. The CDR3 sequence is 16 residues long. Germline V gene data show CDR1 as LGHNA and CDR2 as YNFKEQ. The CDR3 loop reads CASSHMDRLAGETQYF. The CDR3 DNA reads TGTGCCAGCAGCCACATGGACAGACTAGCGGGAGAGACCCAGTACTTC.

The rearrangement uses TRBV7-9 and TRBJ2-3; maybe TRBD2 (5 bases). Trimming stripped 0 bases from V and 5 bases from J, with 6 bases between. Germline CDR1 SEHNR, CDR2 FQNEAQ (reference sequence). The CDR3 runs 13 residues. The CDR3 DNA reads TGTGCCAGCAGCTTAGCCGAGGGAGATACGCAGTATTTT. This sequence encodes CASSLAEGDTQYF.

This rearrangement joins TRBV6-1 to TRBJ1-4, with TRBD1 matching over 8 bases. This CDR3 is 15 amino acids long. Germline V gives CDR1 MNHNS, CDR2 SASEGT. J lost 3 bases, V lost 4 bases, and 4 bases had no gene match. The CDR3 loop is CASSAQQGANEKLFF. The CDR3 coding sequence is TGTGCCAGCAGTGCGCAACAGGGGGCTAATGAAAAACTGTTTTTT.

J is TRBJ2-2 and V is TRBV6-1, with 12 bases matching TRBD2. CDR1 and CDR2 from the germline V gene are MNHNS and SASEGT. The J segment lost 4 bases and the V segment lost 0 bases, leaving 6 bases of the junction unmatched. The CDR3 runs to 18 residues. The CDR3 here is CASSEAPGLAGGTGELFF. The CDR3 DNA reads TGTGCCAGCAGTGAAGCTCCGGGACTAGCGGGTGGCACCGGGGAGCTGTTTTTT.

This chain links TRBV7-2 with TRBJ2-7; D is undetermined. This CDR3 comprises 15 residues. Germline V gene sequence: CDR1 SGHTA, CDR2 FQGNSA. The V end lost 2 bases, the J end lost 0 bases, and 11 bases lay between the germline ends. The CDR3 DNA is TGTGCCAGCAGCTTATCGCCTACTCCCTCCTACGAGCAGTACTTC. Amino acids: CASSLSPTPSYEQYF.

V and J are TRBV5-4 and TRBJ2-3; tentative D call: TRBD2 (5 bases). Germline values: CDR1 SGHNT, CDR2 YYREEE (reference sequence). CDR3 size: 15 residues. The V and J ends lost 4 bases and 2 bases respectively, with 14 bases between them. CDR3 coding DNA: TGTGCCAGCAGCGCCGAACTAGTGGACACAGATACGCAGTATTTT. Its protein product is CASSAELVDTDTQYF.

The chain is built from TRBV7-2 and TRBJ2-1; 10 nucleotides line up with TRBD2. Trimming removed 5 bases from V and 3 bases from J; junction bases left unmatched: 4. There are 15 residues in the CDR3. Germline CDR1 is SGHTA and CDR2 is FQGNSA. In DNA form, the CDR3 reads TGTGCCAGCAGCCTCAGACTAGCGGGCTACAATGAGCAGTTCTTC. Protein sequence: CASSLRLAGYNEQFF.

V usage is TRBV27 and J usage is TRBJ1-2; D may be TRBD1 (6 bases). The CDR3 is 14 residues long. CDR1 is MNHEY and CDR2 is SMNVEV in the germline V gene (reference sequence). V lost 5 bases and J 2 bases, leaving 12 bases between the germline ends. CDR3 in amino acids: CASSALTGNYGYTF. CDR3 nucleotides: TGTGCCAGCAGTGCTCTCACAGGGAACTATGGCTACACCTTC.

This chain links TRBV21-1 with TRBJ1-5; TRBD1 reflects the table's D call only, with no check against the DNA. TRBV21-1 has pseudogene status. The CDR3 spans 14 residues. As DNA, the CDR3 is TGTGCCAGCAGGGGGCCGTTGAGCAATCAGCCCCAGCATTTT. This encodes CASRGPLSNQPQHF.

V usage is TRBV28 and J usage is TRBJ1-5; D possibly corresponds to TRBD1 (5 bases). The CDR3 totals 14 residues. V shed 8 bases and J shed 5 bases, with 16 bases lying between them. Germline lookup yields CDR1 MDHEN and CDR2 SYDVKM. CDR3 loop: CASLLPQGDQPQHF. The CDR3 DNA reads as TGTGCCAGCCTACTGCCCCAGGGTGATCAGCCCCAGCATTTT. The variable domain in full, with the rest retrieved from reference TRBV28 and TRBJ1-5, is DVKVTQSSRYLVKRTGEKVFLECVQDMDHENMFWYRQDPGLGLRLIYFSYDVKMKEKGDIPEGYSVSREKKERFSLILESASTNQTSMYLCASLLPQGDQPQHFGDGTRLSIL.